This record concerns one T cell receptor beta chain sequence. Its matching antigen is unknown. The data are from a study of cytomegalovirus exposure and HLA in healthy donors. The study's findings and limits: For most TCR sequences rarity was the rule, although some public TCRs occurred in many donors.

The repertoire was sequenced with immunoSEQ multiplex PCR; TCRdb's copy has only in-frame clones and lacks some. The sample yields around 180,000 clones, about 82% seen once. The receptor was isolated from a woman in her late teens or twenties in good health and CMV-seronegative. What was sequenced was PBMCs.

The CDR3 DNA reads as TGTGCCAGCAGTGAGGGACTAGCGGGAGCAGATACGCAGTATTTT. This encodes CASSEGLAGADTQYF. The chain has TRBV6-4 and TRBJ2-3; the match to TRBD2 covers 14 bases. Per germline, CDR1 MRHNA and CDR2 SNTAGT. The CDR3 covers 15 residues. V shed 3 bases and J 4 bases; nucleotides not matched to a gene: 0.